This T cell receptor (beta chain) was captured in a study of shared clonotypes between healthy human individuals. Study context: The plates for each donor numbered three CD4 naive, three CD4 memory, two CD8 naive and one CD8 memory.

Deletions cut 0 bases from V and 0 bases from J, with 6 bases between. Germline V gives CDR1 MNHEY, CDR2 SVGAGI. The CDR3 has 16 residues. Points from the study as a whole: Memory subsets generally showed smaller estimated richness than naive subsets did. In a handful of donors, around 4.8% of naive CD4 clonotypes appeared in common.

On this clone: The antigen remains undetermined. Within the sample, other DNA sequences also encode this same CDR3.

Clones were sequenced by immunoSEQ multiplex PCR, and TCRdb holds only the in-frame ones, with some missing. In the table there are over 2 million clones, around 90% of which are singletons. The chain couples TRBV6-5 to TRBJ1-6; D gene unclear. The TCR sequence derives from a young man in good health. Some clones in this sample may be carry-over from other donors' samples. Sequencing was done on a sample of naive CD4+ T cells from PBMCs. Indicated subset: CD45RA+ positively selected. The CDR3: CASSYSGSSYNSPLHF. CDR3 in DNA: TGTGCCAGCAGTTACTCCGGCAGCTCCTATAATTCACCCCTCCACTTT.